This entry lists 5 T cell receptor beta chains sequenced from one sample in a study of T cell responses to AZD1222 COVID-19 vaccine (dated by TCRdb to about 2021). Read against the paper, the sample's time point label means: about 28 days (+/-7) after the second vaccine dose. Library method: the immunoSEQ multiplex PCR assay. TCRdb retrieved this table from immuneACCESS and kept in-frame rearrangements only. Not all clones are present; in checked studies, unresolved V genes account for under half, and no reason is known for the remainder. The sample table lists over 120,000 clones, 80% to 95% of them with a count of one. The leading ten clones occupy around 3.5% of the sample. Source: peripheral blood, taken 28 days after the second AZD1222 dose. The receptors derive from an adult who received the AZD1222 COVID-19 vaccine.

The genes are TRBV10-3 and TRBJ1-1, with D perhaps TRBD1 (6 bases). CDR3 length equals 14 residues. V lost 6 bases and J lost 1, with 12 bases in between. Germline CDR1 and CDR2: ENHRY and SYGVKD. The CDR3 protein is CAISKGGKNTEAFF. The CDR3 region has the DNA TGTGCCATCAGCAAAGGGGGGAAGAACACTGAAGCTTTCTTT.

This clone was seen a single time. The chain carries TRBV10-3 and TRBJ1-2; D possibly corresponds to TRBD1 (5 bases). The ends were cut back, 5 bases at V and 4 bases at J, with 23 bases in the middle. The CDR3 covers 17 residues. Germline CDR1 and CDR2: ENHRY and SYGVKD. The CDR3 loop is CAISSSRTPTESYGYTF. The DNA of the CDR3 is TGTGCCATCAGTTCCAGTAGGACACCAACGGAGAGCTATGGCTACACCTTC.

The rearrangement joins TRBV7-9 to TRBJ2-7; TRBD2 aligns across 7 bases. The CDR3 runs to 13 residues. Trimming took 5 bases from V and 0 from J; bases not matched to a gene: 1. Germline V gene data show CDR1 as SEHNR and CDR2 as FQNEAQ (reference sequence). The CDR3 loop reads CASSGLDSYEQYF. The CDR3 DNA reads TGTGCCAGCAGCGGACTAGACTCCTACGAGCAGTACTTC.

This chain links TRBV28 with TRBJ1-1; weak D call: TRBD1 (5 bases). Trimming took off 3 bases at V and 5 bases at J, with 13 bases between the two ends. This CDR3 comprises 14 residues. Looked up from germline, CDR1 is MDHEN and CDR2 is SYDVKM. This CDR3 reads CASSLGRRGTEAFF. The CDR3 DNA reads as TGTGCCAGCAGTTTGGGACGACGGGGGACTGAAGCTTTCTTT.

This clone has only a few counts. This rearrangement joins TRBV27 to TRBJ1-5, with D tentatively TRBD1 (5 bases). Germline CDR1 and CDR2: MNHEY and SMNVEV (reference sequence). The ends were cut back, 0 bases at V and 6 bases at J, with 15 bases in the middle. CDR3 size: 16 residues. The CDR3 DNA follows: TGTGCCAGCAGTTTATCGGCAGGGAGGTTGGGTCAGCCCCAGCATTTT. The encoded protein is CASSLSAGRLGQPQHF.